The present T cell receptor (beta chain) was sequenced within a study of OX40 agonist ivuxolimab in advanced cancers. About the study as a whole: The costimulatory receptor OX40 (CD134) was targeted by ivuxolimab, a fully human IgG2 agonistic monoclonal antibody. Among the approximately 54 dose-escalation patients, around 20 had hepatocellular carcinoma, about 15 melanoma, 9 renal cell carcinoma and 9 head and neck cancer. The paper covers the monotherapy dose-escalation part of the phase I ivuxolimab trial, which included N = 52 patients. Peripheral TCRbeta sequencing was intended to test whether TCR sequence diversity was altered and clonal T-cell expansion was caused by ivuxolimab. Intravenous ivuxolimab was administered to patients every 2 weeks at six dose levels: 0.01, 0.1, 0.3, 1.5, 3 and 10 mg/kg. Patients were allowed to have had prior anti-PD-1, anti-PD-L1 or anti-CTLA-4 therapy, and about 40% of the dose-escalation patients had been treated with checkpoint inhibitors. Partial responses were achieved by three dose-escalation patients, of whom one had hepatocellular carcinoma and two had cutaneous melanoma. The dose-escalation cohort was 80% to 90% male with a mean age of around 62 years, ranging from roughly 20 to 80. The full study reports these points: On average, CD8+ T cells showed more expanded clones than CD4+ T cells after ivuxolimab. Clonal expansion of both CD4+ and CD8+ blood T cells was observed from baseline to week 6 at doses 0.1 to 3.0 mg/kg. Antigen specificity was not determined for the clonally expanded peripheral T cells. Low levels of normalized T-cell clonal expansion were also shown by some nonresponding patients. In the 0.1-3.0 mg/kg groups, partial responders had among the lowest normalized peripheral clonal expansion, particularly in CD8+ T cells.

Comment on this clone: Its recognized antigen is unknown. Per-base qualities were not stored, and no clone one base away is much larger.

Genomic DNA was isolated from the sorted cells so that the TCRbeta CDR3 region could be sequenced. TCRbeta CDR3 regions were sequenced using the immunoSEQ Assay. This immuneACCESS table, as held by TCRdb, lists in-frame sequences with V and J called but not all clones. Of the missing ones, under half trace to an unresolved V gene in checked studies; the others have no known cause. Present in this sample are 65,000 to 80,000 clones, just over 85% of which were seen just once. Jointly, the top ten make up about 1.9% of the sample. Patients with a history of autoimmune disease or receiving systemic immunosuppression were excluded from the trial. Peripheral blood for TCR sequencing was collected from all dose cohorts at baseline, on cycle 4 day 1, and on cycle 7 day 1. The samples were taken from a phase I, first-in-human, multicenter, open-label dose-escalation trial of ivuxolimab. Adults with locally advanced or metastatic melanoma, renal cell, hepatocellular, or head and neck squamous cell carcinoma were enrolled in the trial. Before TCR sequencing, CD4+ T cells and CD8+ T cells were sorted from peripheral blood as separate populations.

V loses 1 base at its end and J loses 8 bases; junction bases beyond the gene matches: 3. From cysteine to phenylalanine, the CDR3 is 13 amino acids long. Left in the record is the CDR3 DNA by itself, 39 bases read in frame from the first base. The germline V gene encodes CDR1 SGHVS and CDR2 FQNEAQ. Specimen: CD4+ or CD8+ T cells sorted from blood, collected in a trial of the OX40 agonist ivuxolimab. This clonotype originated in an adult with an advanced solid tumor such as melanoma, head and neck, liver or kidney cancer. The receptor chain draws on TRBV7-8 and TRBJ1-2, and 8 junction bases match TRBD1. This receptor has the CDR3 CASSLGTGSGYTF. The nucleotide sequence is TGTGCCAGCAGCTTAGGGACAGGGTCCGGCTACACCTTC.